The clone carrying this T cell receptor beta chain has just a few counts. TCRdb processed the RACE reads anew with MiXCR; each CDR3 protein has one entry. This sample has about 380,000 distinct CDR3 sequences, with approximately 4.4% found just once. The sample comes from a study of human T cells and chemical hapten exposure. Overall study: TCR yields per sample varied, mainly owing to small pooled library volume differences.

V was shortened by 2 bases and J by 0 bases, with 12 bases between the two germline ends. Looked up from germline, CDR1 is MNHEY and CDR2 is SVGEGT. The CDR3 is 16 residues long. Time point denoted: patch test 1, 2 weeks after DPC sensitization. Sample treatment: therapeutic diphenylcyclopropenone sensitization with weekly scalp DPC. The chain employs TRBV6-2 or TRBV6-3 and TRBJ2-3; D perhaps matches TRBD1 (5 bases). The sequence came from a woman between 50 and 59 years old with alopecia areata. Some clones in this sample may be carry-over from other donors' samples. The sequences come from whole blood, collected in connection with sensitization to the hapten diphenylcyclopropenone (DPC). The CDR3 sequence: CASSYLQGKSTDTQYF. The CDR3 DNA follows: TGTGCCAGCAGTTACCTTCAGGGAAAGAGCACAGATACGCAGTATTTT.